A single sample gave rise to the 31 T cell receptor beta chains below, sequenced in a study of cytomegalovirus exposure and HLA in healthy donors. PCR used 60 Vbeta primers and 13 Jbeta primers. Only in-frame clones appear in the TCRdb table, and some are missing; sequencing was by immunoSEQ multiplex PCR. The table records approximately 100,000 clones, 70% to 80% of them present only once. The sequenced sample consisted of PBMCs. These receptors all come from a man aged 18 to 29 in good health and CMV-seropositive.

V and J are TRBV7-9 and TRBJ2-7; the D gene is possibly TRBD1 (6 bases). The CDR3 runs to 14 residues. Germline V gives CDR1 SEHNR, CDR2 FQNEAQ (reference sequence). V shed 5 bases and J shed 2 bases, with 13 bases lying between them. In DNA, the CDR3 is TGTGCCAGCAGCCCACCGACAGGTGCCTACGAGCAGTACTTC. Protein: CASSPPTGAYEQYF. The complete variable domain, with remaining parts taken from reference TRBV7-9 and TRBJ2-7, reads DTGVSQNPRHKITKRGQNVTFRCDPISEHNRLYWYRQTLGQGPEFLTYFQNEAQLEKSRLLSDRFSAERPKGSFSTLEIQRTEQGDSAMYLCASSPPTGAYEQYFGPGTRLTVT.

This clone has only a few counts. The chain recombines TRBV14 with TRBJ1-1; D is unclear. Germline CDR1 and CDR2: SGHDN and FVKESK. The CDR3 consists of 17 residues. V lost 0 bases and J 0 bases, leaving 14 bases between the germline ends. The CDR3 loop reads CASSQDVQPQMNTEAFF. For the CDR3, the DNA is TGTGCCAGCAGCCAAGATGTACAGCCCCAAATGAACACTGAAGCTTTCTTT.

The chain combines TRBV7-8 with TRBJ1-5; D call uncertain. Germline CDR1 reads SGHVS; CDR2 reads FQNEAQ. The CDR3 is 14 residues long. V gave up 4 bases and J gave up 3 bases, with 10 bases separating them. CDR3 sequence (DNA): TGTGCCAGCAGCTCCGAGACTCACAATCAGCCCCAGCATTTT. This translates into CASSSETHNQPQHF.

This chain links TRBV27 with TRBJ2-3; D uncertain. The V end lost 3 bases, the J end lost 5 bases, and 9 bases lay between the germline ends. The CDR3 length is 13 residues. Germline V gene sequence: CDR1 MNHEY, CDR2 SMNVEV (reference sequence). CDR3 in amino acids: CASSFTLRDTQYF. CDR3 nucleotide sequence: TGTGCCAGCAGTTTTACCTTGAGAGATACGCAGTATTTT.

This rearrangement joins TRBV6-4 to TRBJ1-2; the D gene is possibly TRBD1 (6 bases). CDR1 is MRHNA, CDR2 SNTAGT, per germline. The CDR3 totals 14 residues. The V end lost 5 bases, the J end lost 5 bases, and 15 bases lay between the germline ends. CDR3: CASSRGRGSYGYTF. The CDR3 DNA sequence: TGTGCCAGCAGTCGGGGCAGGGGATCGTATGGCTACACCTTC.

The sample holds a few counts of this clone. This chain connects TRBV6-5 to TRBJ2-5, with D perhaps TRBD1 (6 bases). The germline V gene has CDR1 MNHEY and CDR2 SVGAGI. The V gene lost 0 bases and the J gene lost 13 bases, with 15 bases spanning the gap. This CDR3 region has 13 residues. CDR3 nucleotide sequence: TGTGCCAGCAGTTACTCGAATGGAAGGGGGTGGTACTTC. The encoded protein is CASSYSNGRGWYF.

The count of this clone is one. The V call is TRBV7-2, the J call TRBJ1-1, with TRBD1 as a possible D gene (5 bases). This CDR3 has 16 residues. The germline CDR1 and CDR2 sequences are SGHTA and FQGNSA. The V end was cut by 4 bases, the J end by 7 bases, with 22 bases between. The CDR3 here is CASSSDVAQGAYEAFF. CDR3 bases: TGTGCCAGCAGCTCCGATGTTGCCCAGGGCGCCTATGAAGCTTTCTTT.

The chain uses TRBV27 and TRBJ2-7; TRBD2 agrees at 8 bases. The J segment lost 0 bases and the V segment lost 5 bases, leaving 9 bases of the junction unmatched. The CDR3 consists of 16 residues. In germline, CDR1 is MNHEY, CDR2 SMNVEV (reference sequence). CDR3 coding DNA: TGTGCCAGCAGTCCCTTAGCGGGGACCCCCTCCTACGAGCAGTACTTC. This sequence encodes CASSPLAGTPSYEQYF.

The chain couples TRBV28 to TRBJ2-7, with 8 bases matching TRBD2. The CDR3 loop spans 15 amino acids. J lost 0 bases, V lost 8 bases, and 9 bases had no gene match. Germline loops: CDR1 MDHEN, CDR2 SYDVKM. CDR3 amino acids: CASLISAGGSYEQYF. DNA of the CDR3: TGTGCCAGCCTTATATCGGCGGGGGGCTCCTACGAGCAGTACTTC.

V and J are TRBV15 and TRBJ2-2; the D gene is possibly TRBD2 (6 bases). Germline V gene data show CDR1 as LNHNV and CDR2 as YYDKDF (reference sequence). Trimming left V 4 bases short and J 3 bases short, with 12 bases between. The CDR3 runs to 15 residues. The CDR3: CATSTGGDYTGELFF. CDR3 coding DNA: TGTGCCACCAGCACCGGAGGGGACTACACCGGGGAGCTGTTTTTT.

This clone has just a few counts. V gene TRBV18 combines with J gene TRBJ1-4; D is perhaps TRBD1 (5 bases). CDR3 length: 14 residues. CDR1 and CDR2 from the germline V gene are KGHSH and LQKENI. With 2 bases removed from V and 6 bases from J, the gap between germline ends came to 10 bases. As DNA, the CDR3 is TGTGCCAGCTCACCAACGGGGGAGGATGAAAAACTGTTTTTT. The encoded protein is CASSPTGEDEKLFF.

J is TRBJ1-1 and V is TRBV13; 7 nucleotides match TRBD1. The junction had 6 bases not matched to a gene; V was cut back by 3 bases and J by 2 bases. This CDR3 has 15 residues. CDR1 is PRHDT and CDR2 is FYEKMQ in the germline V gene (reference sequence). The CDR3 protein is CASSFGGGRNTEAFF. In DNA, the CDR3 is TGTGCCAGCAGCTTTGGAGGGGGCCGTAACACTGAAGCTTTCTTT.

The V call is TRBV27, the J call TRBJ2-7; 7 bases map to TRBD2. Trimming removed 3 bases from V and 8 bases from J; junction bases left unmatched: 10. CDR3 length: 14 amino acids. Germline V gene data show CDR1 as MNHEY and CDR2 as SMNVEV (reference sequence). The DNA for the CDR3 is TGTGCCAGCAGTTTTGCGGGAGTGGGCATCCAGCAGTACTTC. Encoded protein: CASSFAGVGIQQYF.

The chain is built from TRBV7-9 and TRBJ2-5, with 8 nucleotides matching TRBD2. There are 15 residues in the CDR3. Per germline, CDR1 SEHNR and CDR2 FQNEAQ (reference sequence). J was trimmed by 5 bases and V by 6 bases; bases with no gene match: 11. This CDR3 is CASSFSGVRDETQYF. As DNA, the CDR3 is TGTGCCAGCAGTTTTAGCGGGGTGAGGGATGAGACCCAGTACTTC.

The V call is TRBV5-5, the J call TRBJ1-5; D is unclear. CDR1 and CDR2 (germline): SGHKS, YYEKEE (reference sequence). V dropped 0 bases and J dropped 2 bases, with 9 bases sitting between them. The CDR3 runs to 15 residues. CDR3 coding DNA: TGTGCCAGCAGCTTGGTACCGAGAGGCAATCAGCCCCAGCATTTT. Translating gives CASSLVPRGNQPQHF. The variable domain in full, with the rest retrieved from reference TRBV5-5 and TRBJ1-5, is DAGVTQSPTHLIKTRGQQVTLRCSPISGHKSVSWYQQVLGQGPQFIFQYYEKEERGRGNFPDRFSARQFPNYSSELNVNALLLGDSALYLCASSLVPRGNQPQHFGDGTRLSIL.

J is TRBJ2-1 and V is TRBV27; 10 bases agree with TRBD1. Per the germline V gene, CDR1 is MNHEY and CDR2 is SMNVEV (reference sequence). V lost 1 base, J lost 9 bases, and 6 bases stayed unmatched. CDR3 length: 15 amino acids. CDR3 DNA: TGTGCCAGCAGTTTATACCGGGACAGGGGTGCTGAGCAGTTCTTC. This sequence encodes CASSLYRDRGAEQFF.

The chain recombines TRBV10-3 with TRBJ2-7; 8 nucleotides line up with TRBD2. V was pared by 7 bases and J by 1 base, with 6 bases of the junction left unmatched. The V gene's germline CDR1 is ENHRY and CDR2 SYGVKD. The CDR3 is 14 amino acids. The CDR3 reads CAIMGGGPSYEQYF. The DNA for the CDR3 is TGTGCCATCATGGGCGGGGGGCCTTCCTACGAGCAGTACTTC.

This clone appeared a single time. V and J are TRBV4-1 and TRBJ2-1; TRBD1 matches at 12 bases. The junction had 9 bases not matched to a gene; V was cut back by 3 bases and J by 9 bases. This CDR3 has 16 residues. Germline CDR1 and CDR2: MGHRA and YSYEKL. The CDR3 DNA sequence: TGCGCCAGCAGCCAGACCGGGACAGGGGGCTTCGGTGAGCAGTTCTTC. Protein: CASSQTGTGGFGEQFF.

CDR3 in DNA: TGTGCCAGCAGCTTAAGACAGGGGGGCCCCAACGAGCAGTACTTC. Its protein product is CASSLRQGGPNEQYF. This sequence joins TRBV5-8 and TRBJ2-7, with 9 bases lining up with TRBD1. Per the germline V gene, CDR1 is SGHTS and CDR2 is YDEGEE. V lost 2 bases to trimming and J lost 5 bases; unmatched junction nucleotides: 8. The CDR3 loop spans 15 amino acids.

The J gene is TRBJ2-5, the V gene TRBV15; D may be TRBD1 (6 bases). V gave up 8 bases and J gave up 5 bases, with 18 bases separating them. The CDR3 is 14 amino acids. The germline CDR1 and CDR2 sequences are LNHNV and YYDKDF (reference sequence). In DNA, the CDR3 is TGTGCCACCGGGGTGGGGGCGCCCCTTGAGACCCAGTACTTC. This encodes CATGVGAPLETQYF.

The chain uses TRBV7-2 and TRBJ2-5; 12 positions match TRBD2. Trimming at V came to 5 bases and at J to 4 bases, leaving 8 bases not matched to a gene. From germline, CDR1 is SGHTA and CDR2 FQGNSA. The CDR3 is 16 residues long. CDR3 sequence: CASSTRLAGERETQYF. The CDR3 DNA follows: TGTGCCAGCAGCACCAGACTAGCGGGGGAAAGAGAGACCCAGTACTTC.

The CDR3 nucleotides are TGCGCCAGCAGCGCGGGGGGGCCTATCTACAATGAGCAGTTCTTC. Its translation is CASSAGGPIYNEQFF. The chain is built from TRBV5-1 and TRBJ2-1; 9 bases match TRBD2. The CDR3 runs to 15 residues. CDR1 and CDR2 (germline): SGHRS, YFSETQ. V trimming: 4 bases; J trimming: 3 bases; junction bases outside the gene matches: 5.

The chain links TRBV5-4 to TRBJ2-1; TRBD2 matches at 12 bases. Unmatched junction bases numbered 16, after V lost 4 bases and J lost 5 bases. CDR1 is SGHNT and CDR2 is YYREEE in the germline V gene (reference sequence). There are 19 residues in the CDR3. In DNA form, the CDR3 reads TGTGCCAGCAGCCCACGTCCACTAGCGGGGGGTCCCCCCCACAATGAGCAGTTCTTC. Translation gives CASSPRPLAGGPPHNEQFF.

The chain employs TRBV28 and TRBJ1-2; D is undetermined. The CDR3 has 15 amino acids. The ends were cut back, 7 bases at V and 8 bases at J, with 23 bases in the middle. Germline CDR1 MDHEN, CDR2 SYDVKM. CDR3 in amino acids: CASTEGRSVRRGYTF. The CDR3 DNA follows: TGTGCCAGCACCGAGGGTCGGTCAGTCCGTAGGGGCTACACCTTC.

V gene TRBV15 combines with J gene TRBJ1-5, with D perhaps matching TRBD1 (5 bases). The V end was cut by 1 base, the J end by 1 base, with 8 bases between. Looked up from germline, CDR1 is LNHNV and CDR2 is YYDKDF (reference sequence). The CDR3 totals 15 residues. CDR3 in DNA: TGTGCCACCAGCAGAGGACAGAGAAGCAATCAGCCCCAGCATTTT. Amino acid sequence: CATSRGQRSNQPQHF.

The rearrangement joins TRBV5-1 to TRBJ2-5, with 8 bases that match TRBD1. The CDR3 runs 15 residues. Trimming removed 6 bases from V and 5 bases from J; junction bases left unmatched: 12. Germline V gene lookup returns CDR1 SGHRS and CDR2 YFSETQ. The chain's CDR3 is CASIPGGQGLETQYF. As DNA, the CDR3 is TGCGCCAGCATACCCGGCGGACAGGGACTTGAGACCCAGTACTTC.

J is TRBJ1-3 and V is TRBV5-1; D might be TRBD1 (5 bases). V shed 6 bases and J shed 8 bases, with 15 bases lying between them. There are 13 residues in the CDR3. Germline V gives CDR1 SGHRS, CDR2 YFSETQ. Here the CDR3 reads CASTGDGSDTIYF. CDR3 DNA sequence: TGCGCCAGCACGGGGGATGGGTCGGACACCATATATTTT.

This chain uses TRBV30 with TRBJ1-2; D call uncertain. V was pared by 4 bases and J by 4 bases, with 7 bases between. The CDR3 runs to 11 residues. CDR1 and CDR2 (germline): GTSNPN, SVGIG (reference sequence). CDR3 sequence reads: CAWTTGYGYTF. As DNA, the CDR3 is TGTGCCTGGACTACGGGCTATGGCTACACCTTC.

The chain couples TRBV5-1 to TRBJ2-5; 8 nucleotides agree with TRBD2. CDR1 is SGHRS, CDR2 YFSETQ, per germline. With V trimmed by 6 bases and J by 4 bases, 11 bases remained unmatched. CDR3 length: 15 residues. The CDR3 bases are TGCGCCAGCACATCCGGGGCGGGGGGCAGAGAGACCCAGTACTTC. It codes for CASTSGAGGRETQYF.

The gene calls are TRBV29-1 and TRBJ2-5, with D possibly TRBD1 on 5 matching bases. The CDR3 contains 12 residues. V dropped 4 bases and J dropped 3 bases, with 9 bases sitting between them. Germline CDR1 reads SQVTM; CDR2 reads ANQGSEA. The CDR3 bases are TGCAGCGTTGGAGACAGAAAAGAGACCCAGTACTTC. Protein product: CSVGDRKETQYF. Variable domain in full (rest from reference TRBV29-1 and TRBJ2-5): SAVISQKPSRDICQRGTSLTIQCQVDSQVTMMFWYRQQPGQSLTLIATANQGSEATYESGFVIDKFPISRPNLTFSTLTVSNMSPEDSSIYLCSVGDRKETQYFGPGTRLLVL.

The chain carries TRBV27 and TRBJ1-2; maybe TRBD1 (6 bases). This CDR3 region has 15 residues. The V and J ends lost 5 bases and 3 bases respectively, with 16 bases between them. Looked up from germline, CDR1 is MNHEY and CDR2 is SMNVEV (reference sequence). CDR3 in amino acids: CASSTEGGQYYGYTF. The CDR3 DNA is TGTGCCAGCAGTACTGAGGGCGGACAGTACTATGGCTACACCTTC.